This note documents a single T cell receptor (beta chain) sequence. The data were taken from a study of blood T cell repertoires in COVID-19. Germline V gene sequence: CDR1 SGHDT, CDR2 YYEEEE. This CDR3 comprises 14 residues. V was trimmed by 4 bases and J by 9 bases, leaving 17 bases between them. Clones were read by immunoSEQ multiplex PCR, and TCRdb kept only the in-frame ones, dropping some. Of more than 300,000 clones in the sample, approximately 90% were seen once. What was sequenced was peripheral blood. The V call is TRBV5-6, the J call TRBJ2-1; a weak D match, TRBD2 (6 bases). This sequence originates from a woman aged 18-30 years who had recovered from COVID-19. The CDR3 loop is CASSQLEQEGEQFF. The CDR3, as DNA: TGTGCCAGCAGCCAGCTCGAGCAGGAGGGTGAGCAGTTCTTC.